The 11 T cell receptor beta chains reported below all come from one sample, sequenced in a study of T cell changes during pregnancy in multiple sclerosis. The protocol was immunoSEQ multiplex PCR, while the TCRdb copy is restricted to in-frame clones and leaves out a portion. Among roughly 62,000 clones listed, 70% to 90% were seen once. The sequencing here drew on peripheral blood, taken in the first trimester of pregnancy. These receptors were taken from a female donor with multiple sclerosis, enrolled in a pregnancy study.

The rearrangement links TRBV7-6 to TRBJ2-1; 11 bases match TRBD2. The J segment lost 6 bases and the V segment lost 5 bases, leaving 6 bases of the junction unmatched. Germline values: CDR1 SGHVS, CDR2 FNYEAQ. This CDR3 has 15 residues. The CDR3 bases are TGTGCCAGCAGCCCGACTAGCGGGGTGTCCAATGAGCAGTTCTTC. Protein sequence: CASSPTSGVSNEQFF.

V is TRBV9 and J is TRBJ1-1; 8 positions match TRBD1. The CDR3 is 14 residues long. V was pared by 0 bases and J by 5 bases, with 3 bases of the junction left unmatched. Germline CDR1 and CDR2: SGDLS and YYNGEE. Here the CDR3 reads CASSVVTGGTEAFF. CDR3 nucleotide sequence: TGTGCCAGCAGCGTAGTTACAGGGGGGACTGAAGCTTTCTTT.

The table lists this clone with a count of one. This rearrangement joins TRBV5-1 to TRBJ1-5; possibly TRBD1 for D (5 bases). CDR1 and CDR2 from the germline V gene are SGHRS and YFSETQ. This CDR3 has 15 amino acids. The V end lost 0 bases, the J end lost 6 bases, and 13 bases lay between the germline ends. The CDR3 reads CASSLAPGGGQPQHF. The CDR3 DNA reads as TGCGCCAGCAGCTTGGCCCCCGGGGGAGGTCAGCCCCAGCATTTT.

This clone has just one count. The chain uses TRBV6-5 and TRBJ2-7; D is possibly TRBD2 (6 bases). The germline CDR1 and CDR2 sequences are MNHEY and SVGAGI. The CDR3 spans 15 residues. Trimming pared 4 bases from V and 0 bases from J, leaving 13 bases between. CDR3 nucleotides: TGTGCCAGCAGTTCATGGGGACTTAACTCCTACGAGCAGTACTTC. It specifies CASSSWGLNSYEQYF.

The rearrangement joins TRBV18 to TRBJ1-1; D gene unclear. V lost 4 bases to trimming and J lost 3 bases, with 9 bases between them. The V gene's germline CDR1 is KGHSH and CDR2 LQKENI. The CDR3 loop spans 13 amino acids. The CDR3 DNA is TGTGCCAGCTCACGGGCTGCTGACACTGAAGCTTTCTTT. Translation: CASSRAADTEAFF.

This clone was observed a single time. This chain uses TRBV2 with TRBJ2-6, with 8 bases matching TRBD1. Germline CDR1 and CDR2: SNHLY and FYNNEI. This CDR3 is 17 amino acids long. J gave up 4 bases and V 5 bases, and 10 bases lay outside the gene matches. The CDR3 DNA reads TGTGCCAGCAGTAGTCCCGGGACAGGTTCGGGGGCCAACGTCCTGACTTTC. This encodes CASSSPGTGSGANVLTF.

The gene calls are TRBV30 and TRBJ2-5; TRBD2 might be the D (5 bases). The germline gives CDR1 GTSNPN, CDR2 SVGIG (reference sequence). V lost 1 base and J 0 bases, leaving 6 bases between the germline ends. The CDR3 has 13 residues. The CDR3 nucleotides are TGTGCCTGGAGTGGGGAGAACCAAGAGACCCAGTACTTC. This encodes CAWSGENQETQYF.

The chain recombines TRBV19 with TRBJ2-1; possibly TRBD1 for D (5 bases). V lost 3 bases and J lost 6, with 18 bases in between. The CDR3 spans 16 residues. The germline gives CDR1 LNHDA, CDR2 SQIVND (reference sequence). The CDR3 here is CASSIIWAGNVNEQFF. In DNA, the CDR3 is TGTGCCAGTAGTATTATTTGGGCAGGGAACGTCAATGAGCAGTTCTTC.

In regard to this clone: At the DNA level, this CDR3 is encoded by other sequences in the same sample as well. The V gene is TRBV5-1, the J gene TRBJ2-7; 10 bases are a match to TRBD1. Germline loops: CDR1 SGHRS, CDR2 YFSETQ. The CDR3 is 14 amino acids. V was clipped by 2 bases and J by 2 bases; unmatched bases: 1. CDR3 sequence: CASSFGTGAYEQYF. The CDR3 DNA is TGCGCCAGCAGCTTCGGGACAGGGGCCTACGAGCAGTACTTC.

The chain has TRBV7-9 and TRBJ2-5; 8 bases align to TRBD1. The germline CDR1 and CDR2 sequences are SEHNR and FQNEAQ (reference sequence). CDR3 size: 15 residues. Trimming took 7 bases from V and 3 from J; bases not matched to a gene: 10. The CDR3 bases are TGTGCCAGCACTCTTACGGCGACAGGGGAAGAGACCCAGTACTTC. It encodes CASTLTATGEETQYF. Full variable domain (outside the CDR3, taken from reference TRBV7-9 and TRBJ2-5): DTGVSQNPRHKITKRGQNVTFRCDPISEHNRLYWYRQTLGQGPEFLTYFQNEAQLEKSRLLSDRFSAERPKGSFSTLEIQRTEQGDSAMYLCASTLTATGEETQYFGPGTRLLVL.

V usage is TRBV7-8 and J usage is TRBJ2-3; maybe TRBD2 (5 bases). The CDR3 totals 16 residues. Germline V gives CDR1 SGHVS, CDR2 FQNEAQ. V dropped 1 base and J dropped 1 base, with 12 bases sitting between them. CDR3: CASSLVLQRRTDTQYF. CDR3 sequence (DNA): TGTGCCAGCAGCTTAGTTCTTCAGCGGCGCACAGATACGCAGTATTTT.